The next 17 T cell receptor beta chains were all read from a single sample in a study of tumor-infiltrating lymphocytes in primary liver carcinoma. Synthesis of TCR beta cDNA was carried out from 450 to 500 ng total RNA with a constant-region primer. Nested multiplex PCR, run for three rounds with slightly modified ARM-PCR, yielded TCR beta libraries. Researchers ran the first two PCR rounds for roughly 10 cycles each with TRBV1-TRBV30 forward primers and a C-beta reverse primer. TCRdb called the multiplex PCR reads again in MiXCR, with one record for every CDR3 protein. The sample comprises 150,000 to 200,000 distinct CDR3 sequences, less than 75% of which are singletons, and 5.5% to 9% rests with the top ten. Unsorted whole blood yielded the blood RNA, and germline DNA was also extracted. Material: peripheral blood. The receptors here all came from a woman in her sixties with primary liver carcinoma and hepatitis B virus infection.

V is TRBV28 and J is TRBJ1-1, with D unresolved. The V gene's germline CDR1 is MDHEN and CDR2 SYDVKM. This CDR3 has 13 residues. The ends were cut back, 2 bases at V and 9 bases at J, with 13 bases in the middle. The CDR3 sequence: CASSLSPGQQAFF. Here the CDR3 DNA reads TGTGCCAGCAGTTTAAGCCCTGGCCAGCAAGCTTTCTTT.

This rearrangement joins TRBV28 to TRBJ2-7; the D gene could be TRBD1 or TRBD2 (5 bases each). Germline V gene data show CDR1 as MDHEN and CDR2 as SYDVKM. The CDR3 loop spans 13 amino acids. Trimming took 6 bases from V and 2 from J, leaving 11 bases between them. The CDR3 region has the DNA TGTGCCAGCAGCTCCGGGGCTACCTACGAGCAGTACTTC. Protein product: CASSSGATYEQYF.

With respect to this clonotype: The junction does not match germline at one end; this may be a read error. This sequence joins TRBV6-5 and TRBJ2-6; 7 bases line up with TRBD1. This CDR3 region has 17 residues. Germline V gives CDR1 MNHEY, CDR2 SVGAGI. The CDR3 sequence is CAIQGRNRGTGANVLTF. The CDR3 DNA reads TGTGCCATCCAAGGACGGAACAGGGGAACTGGGGCTAACGTCCTGACTTTC.

The J gene is TRBJ2-7, the V gene TRBV28; unclear D gene. Germline V lookup: CDR1 MDHEN, CDR2 SYDVKM. CDR3 size: 11 residues. The V gene lost 5 bases and the J gene lost 8 bases, with 10 bases spanning the gap. Written as DNA, the CDR3 is TGTGCCAGCAGTCCGAAATACAAGCAGTACTTC. Protein sequence: CASSPKYKQYF.

A word on this clonotype: Possible read error: a much larger clone is one base away. This chain joins TRBV5-1 and TRBJ1-1; D perhaps matches TRBD1 (6 bases). The CDR3 spans 13 residues. V shed 1 base and J shed 8 bases, with 12 bases lying between them. CDR1 and CDR2 (germline): SGHRS, YFSETQ. The CDR3 loop is CASSLQQGDEAFF. Written as DNA, the CDR3 is TGCGCCAGCAGCTTGCAACAGGGAGACGAAGCTTTCTTT.

Worth noting for this clonotype: This clone may be a read error of a much larger clone one base away. The V call is TRBV12-3 or TRBV12-4, the J call TRBJ2-5; the D is unclear. V dropped 3 bases and J dropped 5 bases, with 4 bases sitting between them. The CDR3 is made up of 11 amino acids. In DNA, the CDR3 is TGTGCCAGCAGTTTCTGCGAGACCCAGTACTTC. It codes for CASSFCETQYF.

This clonotype was recorded many times. The V gene is TRBV12-3 or TRBV12-4, the J gene TRBJ1-5; unclear D gene. The CDR3 contains 14 residues. The V end was cut by 6 bases, the J end by 0 bases, with 9 bases between. The CDR3 loop is CASSDKGSNQPQHF. The CDR3 DNA sequence: TGTGCCAGCAGCGATAAAGGTAGCAATCAGCCCCAGCATTTT.

About this clonotype itself: Just one base apart from a much larger clone, this may be a read error. No conserved phenylalanine or tryptophan ends this CDR3, so it is likely a read error. This rearrangement joins TRBV6-5 to TRBJ2-7; 9 bases match TRBD2. The CDR3 runs 16 residues. Trimming cost V 0 bases and J 2 bases; bases outside gene matches: 5. Germline-derived CDR1 and CDR2 are MNHEY and SVGAGI. For the CDR3, the DNA is TGTGCCAGCAGTTACTCGGCGCTAGCGGGACCCTACGAGCAGTACTCC. This encodes CASSYSALAGPYEQYS.

This clonotype was recorded a few times. The chain employs TRBV5-1 and TRBJ2-1, with D possibly matching TRBD2 (6 bases). V lost 4 bases and J lost 0, with 17 bases in between. Germline V CDR1 and CDR2: SGHRS, YFSETQ. The CDR3 loop spans 17 amino acids. CDR3 DNA: TGCGCCAGCAGCCAACTCTCGACGACTAGCTCCTACAATGAGCAGTTCTTC. This gives the protein CASSQLSTTSSYNEQFF.

In regard to this clonotype: Its ends do not fully match the called genes, so a read error is possible. The chain employs TRBV30 and TRBJ1-2; 10 bases match TRBD1. Germline V gene lookup returns CDR1 GTSNPN and CDR2 SVGIG (reference sequence). There are 13 residues in the CDR3. The CDR3 is CASAADRGFGHTF. The CDR3 nucleotides read TGTGCCTCCGCCGCGGACAGGGGGTTTGGCCACACCTTC.

The V call is TRBV28, the J call TRBJ1-2, with D possibly being TRBD1 (6 bases). V was clipped by 1 base and J by 8 bases, with 17 bases between them. The germline V gene has CDR1 MDHEN and CDR2 SYDVKM. This CDR3 spans 15 amino acids. The CDR3: CASSLYRDTTPGYTF. CDR3 DNA: TGTGCCAGCAGTTTATATCGGGACACGACCCCGGGCTACACCTTC.

With respect to this clonotype: The final CDR3 position lacks the conserved phenylalanine or tryptophan, pointing to a likely read error. The V call is TRBV7-9, the J call TRBJ2-6; a weak D match, TRBD1 (5 bases). Germline-derived CDR1 and CDR2 are SEHNR and FQNEAQ (reference sequence). The ends were cut back, 1 base at V and 2 bases at J, with 6 bases in the middle. CDR3 length: 15 amino acids. The CDR3 spells CASSLEGAGANVLTS. In DNA form, the CDR3 reads TGTGCCAGCAGCTTAGAAGGGGCTGGGGCCAACGTCCTGACTTCC.

Notes on this clonotype: At one of its ends the junction is not consistent with the germline gene, which may arise from a read error. This rearrangement joins TRBV29-1 to TRBJ2-5; D is undetermined. The germline gives CDR1 SQVTM, CDR2 ANQGSEA. This CDR3 contains 11 residues. The CDR3 spells CSVNQEETHYF. The CDR3 nucleotides read TGCAGCGTGAACCAGGAAGAGACCCACTACTTC.

This clonotype was seen repeatedly, ten times or more. J is TRBJ2-7 and V is TRBV12-3 or TRBV12-4, with TRBD2 matching over 11 bases. The CDR3 consists of 15 residues. J was trimmed by 2 bases and V by 3 bases; bases with no gene match: 3. CDR3 nucleotides: TGTGCCAGCAGTTTTAGACTAGCGGGACCCTACGAGCAGTACTTC. Translation gives CASSFRLAGPYEQYF.

This clonotype has a handful of counts. This rearrangement joins TRBV25-1 to TRBJ2-3; no reliable D call. Trimming stripped 11 bases from V and 4 bases from J, with 16 bases between. CDR3 size: 13 residues. CDR1 is MGHDK, CDR2 SYGVNS, per germline. In DNA form, the CDR3 reads TGTGCCTCTCATGCTGGGGTTCCAGATACGCAGTATTTT. Its translation is CASHAGVPDTQYF.

Regarding this clonotype: The CDR3 does not end in the conserved phenylalanine or tryptophan, so this is likely a read error. The CDR3, as DNA: TGTGCCGGCAGCTTAGGAGACAGGCATACTGAAGCTTTCCTT. This codes for CAGSLGDRHTEAFL. The V call is TRBV11-2, the J call TRBJ1-1; TRBD1 is a possible D gene (6 bases). CDR3 size: 14 residues. CDR1 is SGHAT and CDR2 is FQNNGV in the germline V gene.

As for this clonotype: The junction does not match germline at one end; this may be a read error. V is TRBV28 and J is TRBJ2-3; 9 bases match TRBD2. The CDR3 contains 17 residues. Germline CDR1 MDHEN, CDR2 SYDVKM. CDR3 sequence (DNA): TGTGCCAGCAGTTTACTCACTAGCGGGTTTAGCACAGATACGCCGTATTTT. Translated, it gives CASSLLTSGFSTDTPYF.